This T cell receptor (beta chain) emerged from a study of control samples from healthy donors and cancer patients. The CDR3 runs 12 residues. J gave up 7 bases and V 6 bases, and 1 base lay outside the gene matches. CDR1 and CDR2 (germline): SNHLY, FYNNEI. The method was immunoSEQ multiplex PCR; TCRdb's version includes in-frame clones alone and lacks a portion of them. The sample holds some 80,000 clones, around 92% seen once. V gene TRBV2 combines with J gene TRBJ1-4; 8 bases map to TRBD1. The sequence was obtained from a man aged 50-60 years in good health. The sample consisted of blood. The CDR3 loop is CASSQGAEKLFF. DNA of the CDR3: TGTGCCAGCAGCCAGGGGGCTGAAAAACTGTTTTTT.